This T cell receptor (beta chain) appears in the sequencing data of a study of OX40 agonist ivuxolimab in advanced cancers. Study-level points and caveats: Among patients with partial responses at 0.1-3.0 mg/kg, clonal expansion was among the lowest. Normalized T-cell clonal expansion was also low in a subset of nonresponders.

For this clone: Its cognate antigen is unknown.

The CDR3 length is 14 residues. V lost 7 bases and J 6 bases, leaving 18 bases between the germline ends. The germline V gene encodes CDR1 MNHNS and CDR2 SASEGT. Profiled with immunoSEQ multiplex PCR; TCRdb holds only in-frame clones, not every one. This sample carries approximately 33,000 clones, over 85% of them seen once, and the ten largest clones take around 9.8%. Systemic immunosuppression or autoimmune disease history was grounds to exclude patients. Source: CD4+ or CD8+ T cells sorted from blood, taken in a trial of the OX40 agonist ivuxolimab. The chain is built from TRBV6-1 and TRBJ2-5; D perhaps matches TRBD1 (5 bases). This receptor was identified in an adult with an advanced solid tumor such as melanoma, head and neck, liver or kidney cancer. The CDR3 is CASNHIPGQQTQYF. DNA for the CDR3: TGTGCCAGCAACCATATACCCGGACAACAGACCCAGTACTTC.